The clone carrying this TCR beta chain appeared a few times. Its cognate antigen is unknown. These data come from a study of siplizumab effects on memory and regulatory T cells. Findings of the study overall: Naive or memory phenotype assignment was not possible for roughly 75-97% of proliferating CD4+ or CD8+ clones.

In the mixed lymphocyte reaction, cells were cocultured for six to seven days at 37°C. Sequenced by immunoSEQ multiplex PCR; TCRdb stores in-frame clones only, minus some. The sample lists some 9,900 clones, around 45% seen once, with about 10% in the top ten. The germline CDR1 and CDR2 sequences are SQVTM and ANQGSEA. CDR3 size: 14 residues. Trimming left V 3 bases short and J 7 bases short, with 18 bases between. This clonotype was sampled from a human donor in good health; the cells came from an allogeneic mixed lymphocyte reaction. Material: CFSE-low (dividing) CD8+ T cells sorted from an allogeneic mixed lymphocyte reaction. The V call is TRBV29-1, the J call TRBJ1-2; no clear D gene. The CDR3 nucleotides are TGCAGCGTTGATCTAAAGGGCTTGACGGTTGGCTACACCTTC. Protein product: CSVDLKGLTVGYTF.